This T cell receptor (beta chain) was found in a study of graft-versus-host responses after intestinal transplantation. On this clone itself: Antigen: not known.

There are 14 residues in the CDR3. Germline V CDR1 and CDR2: SGHVS, FQNEAQ. V was pared by 5 bases and J by 1 base, with 11 bases between. Assay: immunoSEQ multiplex PCR; the TCRdb copy retains only in-frame clones and omits some. The data contain 40,000 to 60,000 clones, less than 85% of them seen just once; the ten biggest clones take up roughly 0.45%. Notes on the study in general: Where graft-donor T cell macrochimerism was present, patients had high graft-versus-host to host-versus-graft clonal ratios in allografts. Recipient marrow contained GvH clones, some of which appeared first in ileum or blood.

The receptor was isolated from a human donor who was the organ donor for an intestinal transplant. The sample consisted of unstimulated CD4+ T cells sorted from spleen or lymph node cells, taken before transplant. The chain employs TRBV7-8 and TRBJ2-5, with D possibly matching TRBD1 (6 bases). In DNA form, the CDR3 reads TGTGCCAGCAGCCGGGGCAGGGGCCAAGAGACCCAGTACTTC. Its translation: CASSRGRGQETQYF. The entire variable domain, with the rest obtained from reference TRBV7-8 and TRBJ2-5, is as follows: GAGVSQSPRYKVAKRGQDVALRCDPISGHVSLFWYQQALGQGPEFLTYFQNEAQLDKSGLPSDRFFAERPEGSVSTLKIQRTQQEDSAVYLCASSRGRGQETQYFGPGTRLLVL.